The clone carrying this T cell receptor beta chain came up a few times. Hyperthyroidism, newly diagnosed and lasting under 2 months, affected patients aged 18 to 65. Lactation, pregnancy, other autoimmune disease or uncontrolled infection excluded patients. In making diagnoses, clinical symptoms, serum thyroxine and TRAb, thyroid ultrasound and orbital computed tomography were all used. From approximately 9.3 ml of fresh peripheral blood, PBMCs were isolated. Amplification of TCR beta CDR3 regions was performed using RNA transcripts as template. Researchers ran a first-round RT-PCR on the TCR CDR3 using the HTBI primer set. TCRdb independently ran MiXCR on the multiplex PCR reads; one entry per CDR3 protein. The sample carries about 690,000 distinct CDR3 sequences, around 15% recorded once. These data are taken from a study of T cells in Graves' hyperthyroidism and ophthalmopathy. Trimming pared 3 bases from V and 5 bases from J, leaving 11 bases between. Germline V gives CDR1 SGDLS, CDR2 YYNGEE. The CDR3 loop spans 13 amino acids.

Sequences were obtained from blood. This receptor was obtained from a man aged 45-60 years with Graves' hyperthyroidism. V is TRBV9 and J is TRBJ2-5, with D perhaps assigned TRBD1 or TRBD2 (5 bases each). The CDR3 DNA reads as TGTGCCAGCAGCGCTCTAGGGGACGAGACCCAGTACTTC. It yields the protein CASSALGDETQYF.